This T cell receptor beta chain appears in the sequencing data of a study of T cells in Graves' hyperthyroidism and ophthalmopathy. For Graves' hyperthyroidism to be stable, ophthalmopathy could not progress within 18 months. The CDR3 is 16 residues long. Looked up from germline, CDR1 is SEHNR and CDR2 is FQNEAQ (reference sequence). J gave up 3 bases and V 7 bases, and 14 bases lay outside the gene matches. Researchers took RNA transcripts and amplified the TCR beta CDR3 regions from them. The HTBI primer set drove a first-round RT-PCR of the TCR CDR3. TCRdb recomputed calls from the multiplex PCR reads with MiXCR, one row per CDR3 protein. Here the sample spans about 840,000 distinct CDR3 sequences, 38% being singletons. On this clonotype: The antigen remains unidentified.

Study-wide points: Most thyroid clonotypes with frequency above 0.001 were detected in blood.

The receptor was isolated from a man aged 18 to 30 with Graves' hyperthyroidism. Sequenced input: blood. This rearrangement joins TRBV7-9 to TRBJ2-5; 7 bases map to TRBD2. The CDR3 DNA sequence: TGTGCCAGCAATGAGTGGCGGGAGTATAAAGAAGAGACCCAGTACTTC. Amino acids: CASNEWREYKEETQYF.